A single sample is the source of the 17 T cell receptor beta chains below, sequenced in a study of T cells in localized non-small cell lung cancer. The table came from immunoSEQ multiplex PCR; TCRdb's copy has only in-frame clones and leaves some out. This sample has roughly 70,000 clones, with about 90% found just once. The sequencing here drew on peripheral blood, taken before any cancer treatment. The receptors were gathered from a male donor older than 55 with stage III squamous cell lung carcinoma.

The gene calls are TRBV5-1 and TRBJ2-2; D perhaps matches TRBD2 (5 bases). Trimming cost V 0 bases and J 6 bases, with 18 bases left between them. The V gene's germline CDR1 is SGHRS and CDR2 YFSETQ. The CDR3 is 17 residues long. As DNA, the CDR3 is TGCGCCAGCAGCTTGGTGTCTAGCCTCCTCTCTGCCGGGGAGCTGTTTTTT. Translation: CASSLVSSLLSAGELFF.

The chain employs TRBV5-4 and TRBJ2-7; D is possibly TRBD2 (5 bases). Germline loops: CDR1 SGHNT, CDR2 YYREEE (reference sequence). The CDR3 length is 13 residues. V was shortened by 4 bases and J by 3 bases, with 11 bases between the two germline ends. This CDR3 is CASSRDPSYEQYV. DNA for the CDR3: TGTGCCAGCAGCCGGGATCCTAGCTACGAGCAGTACGTC.

This clone has only a few counts. This rearrangement joins TRBV15 to TRBJ2-5, with D possibly being TRBD2 (6 bases). Germline CDR1 is LNHNV and CDR2 is YYDKDF (reference sequence). The CDR3 loop spans 15 amino acids. Deletions cut 0 bases from V and 2 bases from J, with 10 bases between. CDR3 region: CATSREGLDQETQYF. The CDR3 DNA reads TGTGCCACCAGCAGAGAGGGACTTGATCAAGAGACCCAGTACTTC.

This rearrangement joins TRBV7-2 to TRBJ1-6; D not certain. V was cut by 8 bases and J by 14 bases, with 16 bases left in between. The CDR3 is made up of 12 amino acids. The V gene's germline CDR1 is SGHTA and CDR2 FQGNSA. The CDR3, as DNA: TGTGCCAGCGGGCCGGGCCCCCTATCCCTCCACTTT. It is translated as CASGPGPLSLHF. Supplemented by reference TRBV7-2 and TRBJ1-6, the full variable domain reads GAGVSQSPSNKVTEKGKDVELRCDPISGHTALYWYRQSLGQGLEFLIYFQGNSAPDKSGLPSDRFSAERTGGSVSTLTIQRTQQEDSAVYLCASGPGPLSLHFGNGTRLTVT.

The chain joins TRBV28 to TRBJ2-6; D is perhaps TRBD2 (5 bases). Germline lookup yields CDR1 MDHEN and CDR2 SYDVKM. Trimming took 3 bases from V and 2 from J, leaving 8 bases between them. The CDR3 runs to 15 residues. The CDR3 loop is CASSFIGAGANVLTF. As DNA, the CDR3 is TGTGCCAGCAGTTTTATCGGGGCTGGGGCCAACGTCCTGACTTTC. Complete variable domain (other parts from reference TRBV28 and TRBJ2-6): DVKVTQSSRYLVKRTGEKVFLECVQDMDHENMFWYRQDPGLGLRLIYFSYDVKMKEKGDIPEGYSVSREKKERFSLILESASTNQTSMYLCASSFIGAGANVLTFGAGSRLTVL.

The J gene is TRBJ1-4, the V gene TRBV7-2; possibly TRBD1 for D (5 bases). V dropped 0 bases and J dropped 8 bases, with 13 bases sitting between them. This CDR3 region has 15 residues. Looked up from germline, CDR1 is SGHTA and CDR2 is FQGNSA. The CDR3 loop is CASSLAYPTEEKLFF. CDR3 sequence (DNA): TGTGCCAGCAGCTTAGCCTACCCGACAGAAGAAAAACTGTTTTTT.

Relative to its sample, this clone is medium-sized. The rearrangement joins TRBV27 to TRBJ1-6; 8 positions agree with TRBD1. J lost 13 bases, V lost 6 bases, and 17 bases had no gene match. The CDR3 is 16 residues long. Germline CDR1 and CDR2: MNHEY and SMNVEV (reference sequence). The CDR3, as DNA: TGTGCCAGCAGATCCAGGACAGGGCGAGTCATTGGGCCCCTCCACTTT. Its protein is CASRSRTGRVIGPLHF.

In this sample, this clone turned up once. This rearrangement joins TRBV15 to TRBJ1-1; D is ambiguous. Trimming cost V 0 bases and J 7 bases, with 9 bases left between them. From germline, CDR1 is LNHNV and CDR2 YYDKDF (reference sequence). The CDR3 is 13 residues long. In nucleotides, the CDR3 is TGTGCCACCAGCAGAGATTTGGTGGGTGAAGCTTTCTTT. Its protein product is CATSRDLVGEAFF.

DNA of the CDR3: TGTGCCAGCAGCTTGGCGGGCATACAAGAGACCCAGTACTTC. Its translation: CASSLAGIQETQYF. The chain links TRBV5-6 to TRBJ2-5; D ambiguous. This CDR3 is 14 amino acids long. In germline, CDR1 is SGHDT, CDR2 YYEEEE. V gave up 0 bases and J gave up 2 bases, with 8 bases separating them.

V and J are TRBV5-6 and TRBJ1-1; D call uncertain. V was shortened by 0 bases and J by 11 bases, with 14 bases between the two germline ends. The CDR3 has 13 residues. The germline V gene encodes CDR1 SGHDT and CDR2 YYEEEE. In DNA form, the CDR3 reads TGTGCCAGCAGCTTGGCCAAGGCCCTCGGGGCTTTCTTT. Protein: CASSLAKALGAFF.

The table lists this clone with a few counts. This chain connects TRBV30 to TRBJ2-7, with 8 bases identical to TRBD1. Germline V CDR1 and CDR2: GTSNPN, SVGIG (reference sequence). This CDR3 contains 13 residues. Trimming at V came to 7 bases and at J to 3 bases, leaving 8 bases not matched to a gene. CDR3 coding DNA: TGTGCCTTAAAAGGGACAGGAGACTACGAGCAGTACTTC. Translation gives CALKGTGDYEQYF.

The rearrangement links TRBV6-6 to TRBJ2-3; D might be TRBD2 (5 bases). Germline V CDR1 and CDR2: MNHNY, SVGAGI (reference sequence). V dropped 7 bases and J dropped 6 bases, with 20 bases sitting between them. CDR3 length: 15 amino acids. The CDR3 is CASIREGGSWDTQYF. In DNA, the CDR3 is TGTGCCAGCATCCGAGAGGGCGGGTCCTGGGATACGCAGTATTTT.

The chain carries TRBV19 and TRBJ2-2; 7 bases are shared with TRBD1. Germline CDR1 LNHDA, CDR2 SQIVND (reference sequence). V lost 1 base, J lost 5 bases, and 7 bases stayed unmatched. The CDR3 sequence is 16 residues long. CDR3 region: CASSIGDSRGTGELFF. The CDR3, as DNA: TGTGCCAGTAGTATAGGGGACAGCAGAGGTACCGGGGAGCTGTTTTTT.

This chain uses TRBV9 with TRBJ2-2, with D uncertain. With 0 bases removed from V and 4 bases from J, the gap between germline ends came to 7 bases. The CDR3 length is 14 residues. In germline, CDR1 is SGDLS, CDR2 YYNGEE. The CDR3 spells CASSVAQPTGELFF. In nucleotides, the CDR3 is TGTGCCAGCAGCGTAGCACAGCCCACCGGGGAGCTGTTTTTT.

The CDR3 sequence is CASRRTGYQPQHF. CDR3 nucleotide sequence: TGTGCCAGCAGAAGGACAGGGTATCAGCCCCAGCATTTT. The chain has TRBV6-5 and TRBJ1-5, with TRBD1 matching over 8 bases. J lost 5 bases, V lost 6 bases, and 3 bases had no gene match. In germline, CDR1 is MNHEY, CDR2 SVGAGI. The CDR3 is made up of 13 amino acids.

This clone appeared once. J is TRBJ1-1 and V is TRBV2; perhaps TRBD1 as D (6 bases). From germline, CDR1 is SNHLY and CDR2 FYNNEI. V was pared by 10 bases and J by 11 bases, with 14 bases between. This CDR3 is 10 amino acids long. The CDR3 region is CATQGLRAFF. DNA for the CDR3: TGTGCCACCCAGGGGCTTAGGGCTTTCTTT.

CDR3 region: CASSAGTGSGNTIYF. The CDR3 region has the DNA TGTGCCAGCAGCGCAGGGACAGGGAGTGGAAACACCATATATTTT. This chain joins TRBV7-3 and TRBJ1-3; 9 bases line up with TRBD1. V was pared by 5 bases and J by 3 bases, with 5 bases of the junction left unmatched. The CDR3 length is 15 residues. Germline lookup yields CDR1 SGHTA and CDR2 FQGTGA.